This T cell receptor (beta chain) was documented in a study of T cell responses to AZD1222 COVID-19 vaccine. The method was immunoSEQ multiplex PCR; TCRdb's version includes in-frame clones alone and lacks a portion of them. This sample has just under 90,000 clones, with about 91% found just once. The CDR3 totals 13 residues. Trimming at V came to 6 bases and at J to 3 bases, leaving 3 bases not matched to a gene. Per germline, CDR1 ENHRY and CDR2 SYGVKD. A note on this clone: Its antigen is as yet unknown.

Study-level findings and limits: Along spike, vaccine-associated CD4 TCRs were found throughout, with dominance at 160-218 and 743-854. Without day 14 samples, only post-peak T cell repertoires were studied. Clonal diversity was possibly underestimated; the donors were predominantly white British and more often female. Seropositive status at baseline applied to only 6 or 7 AZD1222 recipients.

This TCR came from an adult who received the AZD1222 COVID-19 vaccine. The sample was peripheral blood, taken 28 days after the second AZD1222 dose. The chain recombines TRBV10-3 with TRBJ2-7; 9 positions agree with TRBD1. The DNA of the CDR3 is TGTGCCATCAGCCGGGGACAGGGCTACGAGCAGTACTTC. As protein: CAISRGQGYEQYF.